Listed below are T cell receptor beta chains from one sample, sequenced in a study of PD-1 blockade in classical Hodgkin lymphoma. TCRdb's copy holds only in-frame clones and misses some; the assay was immunoSEQ multiplex PCR. The sample lists approximately 8,300 clones; more than 70% were seen once. The sample here was CD4+ T cells from blood, taken at baseline. These receptors were taken from a human donor with classical Hodgkin lymphoma. CDR3s include the opening cysteine and the closing phenylalanine or tryptophan. Each record gives: V gene, D gene, clone size, J gene, CDR3 protein, CDR3 DNA. A D gene is named only where the DNA matches it firmly. The listing skips clone size in some rows; elsewhere it reads once, few, many or a size class.

v_call: TRBV18
d_call: -
clone_size: -
j_call: TRBJ2-7
cdr3_aa: CASSPYRERYEQYF
cdr3_nt: TGTGCCAGCTCACCATACAGGGAACGCTACGAGCAGTACTTC

v_call: TRBV18
d_call: -
clone_size: -
j_call: TRBJ1-1
cdr3_aa: CASSPPDRLNTEAFF
cdr3_nt: TGTGCCAGCTCACCTCCTGACCGTTTGAACACTGAAGCTTTCTTT

v_call: TRBV19
d_call: -
clone_size: -
j_call: TRBJ1-1
cdr3_aa: CASSIDSHQGREAFF
cdr3_nt: TGTGCCAGTAGTATAGATAGTCACCAGGGTCGGGAAGCTTTCTTT

v_call: TRBV7-3
d_call: -
clone_size: -
j_call: TRBJ1-3
cdr3_aa: CASSLIYLTREGNTIYF
cdr3_nt: TGTGCCAGCAGCTTAATATATTTGACAAGGGAAGGAAACACCATATATTTT

v_call: TRBV2
d_call: -
clone_size: once
j_call: TRBJ2-1
cdr3_aa: CASSGTPYNEQFF
cdr3_nt: TGTGCCAGCAGTGGGACCCCTTACAATGAGCAGTTCTTC

v_call: TRBV7-2
d_call: -
clone_size: -
j_call: TRBJ2-7
cdr3_aa: CASSFRTEQYF
cdr3_nt: TGTGCCAGCAGCTTTAGAACCGAGCAGTACTTC

v_call: TRBV7-7
d_call: TRBD2
clone_size: -
j_call: TRBJ2-5
cdr3_aa: CASSLLAGTPSETQYF
cdr3_nt: TGTGCCAGCAGCTTATTAGCGGGAACCCCGAGCGAGACCCAGTACTTC

v_call: TRBV18
d_call: -
clone_size: -
j_call: TRBJ2-1
cdr3_aa: CASSPPSQGGIYNEQFF
cdr3_nt: TGTGCCAGCTCACCCCCATCGCAGGGGGGGATCTACAATGAGCAGTTCTTC

v_call: TRBV7-9
d_call: -
clone_size: -
j_call: TRBJ1-4
cdr3_aa: CASSLGARGEKLFF
cdr3_nt: TGTGCCAGCAGCTTAGGGGCCCGTGGGGAAAAACTGTTTTTT

v_call: TRBV6-6
d_call: TRBD1
clone_size: -
j_call: TRBJ1-1
cdr3_aa: CASRTQETGETEAFF
cdr3_nt: TGTGCCAGCAGGACACAAGAGACAGGGGAAACTGAAGCTTTCTTT

v_call: TRBV4-2
d_call: -
clone_size: -
j_call: TRBJ1-2
cdr3_aa: CASSQEGSGWGSGYTF
cdr3_nt: TGTGCCAGCAGCCAAGAGGGAAGTGGGTGGGGTTCAGGCTACACCTTC

v_call: TRBV19
d_call: TRBD1
clone_size: -
j_call: TRBJ2-6
cdr3_aa: CASSRLRTGTGANVLTF
cdr3_nt: TGTGCCAGTAGTAGATTACGGACAGGGACTGGGGCCAACGTCCTGACTTTC